This TCR beta chain was identified in a study of blood T cell repertoires in COVID-19. Overall study context: Material from acute and convalescent COVID-19 was sourced from the United States, Italy and Spain.

Original analysis: Scientists estimated how many nucleated cells there were by amplifying reference gene primers. The data were produced by immunoSEQ multiplex PCR, yet TCRdb's version contains in-frame clones alone and is incomplete. Clone size and the V and J calls come from that table; the DNA yielded D and trimming. The repertoire holds fewer than 600,000 clones, with around 89% as singletons. Trimming took 3 bases from V and 8 from J, leaving 10 bases between them. This CDR3 has 12 amino acids. In germline, CDR1 is LNHDA, CDR2 SQIVND (reference sequence). The chain carries TRBV19 and TRBJ1-2; unclear D gene. The sequence derives from a woman in her thirties or forties who had recovered from COVID-19. The sequenced sample consisted of PBMCs or T cells enriched from blood (not recorded which). CDR3 coding DNA: TGTGCCAGTAGTATCCGGGGATCGGGCTACACCTTC. Its translation is CASSIRGSGYTF.